The rows below give T cell receptor beta chains drawn from one sample of a study of CD8+ T cells in alopecia areata. Clones were sequenced by immunoSEQ multiplex PCR, and TCRdb holds only the in-frame ones, with some missing. This sample yields about 120,000 clones, of which about 60% are seen a single time; 2.5% to 3.5% belongs to the top ten. The sequencing input was CD4+ T cells sorted from blood. These TCRs come from a human donor in good health. CDR3s include the opening cysteine and the closing phenylalanine or tryptophan. Size is stated for part of the rows, as once, few or many counts, or as a class when the clone is expanded.

CDR3aa,j_gene,v_gene,abundance
CASGLTGTYNSPLHF,TRBJ1-6,TRBV27,.
CSVEGLGNYEQYF,TRBJ2-7,TRBV29-1,.
CASSSPGASSGANVLTF,TRBJ2-6,TRBV5-1,once
CASSVATAETQYF,TRBJ2-5,TRBV9,.
CASSLIEQYF,TRBJ2-7,TRBV11-2,.
CSVNRALYGYTF,TRBJ1-2,TRBV29-1,.
CASSPRQGGTETQYF,TRBJ2-5,TRBV4-1,once
CASSLIIGGYGELFF,TRBJ2-2,TRBV7-2,.
CASSQSGTANSPLHF,TRBJ1-6,TRBV14,.
CATSSTTGAYNEQFF,TRBJ2-1,TRBV15,.
CASSSTGELFF,TRBJ2-2,TRBV6-5,few
CASSSTGDSNQPQHF,TRBJ1-5,TRBV5-1,once
CASSLERGETDTQYF,TRBJ2-3,TRBV5-1,.
CASSPPGQGNTQYF,TRBJ2-3,TRBV5-6,.
CASSFAGNFQGAFF,TRBJ1-1,TRBV5-1,.
CASSLEIGPGNTIYF,TRBJ1-3,TRBV7-2,.
CASSADRGSYEQYF,.,TRBV6-5,.
CASSQGNRGSSYNSPLHF,TRBJ1-6,TRBV4-1,.
CASSLSGGGRYGYTF,TRBJ1-2,TRBV27,.
CASSLVRLAGGQETQYF,TRBJ2-5,TRBV11-2,.
CAWGGQSYGYTF,TRBJ1-2,TRBV30,.
CASDLQTGDLMGTEAFF,TRBJ1-1,TRBV23-1,.